This passage covers 27 T cell receptor beta chains from one sample sequenced in a study of T cell clonotyping in hematopoietic cell transplantation. Libraries were prepared by immunoSEQ multiplex PCR; TCRdb keeps only in-frame clonotypes and omits some of them. This table holds more than 12,000 clones, roughly 60% found once. Sequenced sample: PBMCs. The receptors derive from a human donor who either received an allogeneic hematopoietic cell transplant for a myeloid malignancy or was a related donor (not recorded which). Some clones in this sample may be carry-over from other donors' samples.

CDR3 coding DNA: TGTGCCAGCAGCTTGGGGTTTCTGGAATTAAATGGCTACACCTTC. This codes for CASSLGFLELNGYTF. The gene calls are TRBV5-6 and TRBJ1-2, with no clear D. Germline V CDR1 and CDR2: SGHDT, YYEEEE. This CDR3 region has 15 residues. V gave up 0 bases and J gave up 6 bases, with 15 bases separating them.

The chain has TRBV5-6 and TRBJ2-7, with TRBD2 matching over 7 bases. V lost 3 bases and J lost 2; bases outside the gene matches: 5. CDR3 length equals 14 residues. CDR1 is SGHDT and CDR2 is YYEEEE in the germline V gene. CDR3 nucleotides: TGTGCCAGCAGCTGGGAAGCGGGACCCTACGAGCAGTACTTC. As protein: CASSWEAGPYEQYF.

This clone was counted between two and nine times. This chain joins TRBV9 and TRBJ1-5, with TRBD1 matching over 7 bases. In germline, CDR1 is SGDLS, CDR2 YYNGEE. The junction had 8 bases not matched to a gene; V was cut back by 2 bases and J by 3 bases. The CDR3 is 16 amino acids. The CDR3 region is CASSVGTAWNNQPQHF. The CDR3 DNA reads as TGTGCCAGCAGCGTGGGGACAGCTTGGAACAATCAGCCCCAGCATTTT.

The chain is built from TRBV30 and TRBJ1-6, with D possibly being TRBD1 (6 bases). The V gene lost 3 bases and the J gene lost 7 bases, with 16 bases spanning the gap. Germline loops: CDR1 GTSNPN, CDR2 SVGIG (reference sequence). CDR3 length: 15 amino acids. CDR3 in DNA: TGTGCCTGGAGCGGGCGAGAGGACAGCAATTCACCCCTCCACTTT. It is translated as CAWSGREDSNSPLHF.

This clone was observed a handful of times. This chain uses TRBV4-3 with TRBJ2-5, with 8 bases matching TRBD1. CDR1 is LGHNA and CDR2 is YSLEER in the germline V gene. The CDR3 extends over 17 amino acids. V gave up 4 bases and J gave up 4 bases; unmatched junction bases: 14. The CDR3 loop is CASSPRTLTGDGETQYF. The DNA of the CDR3 is TGCGCCAGCAGCCCACGCACACTGACAGGGGATGGAGAGACCCAGTACTTC.

This chain uses TRBV29-1 with TRBJ2-7; no clear D. The CDR3 runs to 12 residues. Germline lookup yields CDR1 SQVTM and CDR2 ANQGSEA. V was trimmed by 3 bases and J by 2 bases, leaving 8 bases between them. Here the CDR3 reads CSVEKGTYEQYF. The DNA for the CDR3 is TGCAGCGTTGAGAAGGGCACCTACGAGCAGTACTTC.

This clone was seen a handful of times. This chain connects TRBV29-1 to TRBJ2-1, with 7 bases aligning to TRBD1. This CDR3 has 15 amino acids. The V gene end was trimmed by 8 bases and the J gene end by 6 bases; junction bases not matched to a gene: 16. Germline V gene lookup returns CDR1 SQVTM and CDR2 ANQGSEA. CDR3 region: CSSDRPGGNGNEQFF. CDR3 nucleotides: TGCAGCTCCGACCGACCAGGGGGTAATGGCAATGAGCAGTTCTTC.

The V gene is TRBV5-7, the J gene TRBJ1-1, with D hard to call. TRBV5-7 is filed as an ORF, its function uncertain. V lost 0 bases to trimming and J lost 0 bases, with 0 bases between them. The CDR3 runs to 12 residues. The CDR3 region has the DNA TGTGCCAGCAGCTTGGTGAACACTGAAGCTTTCTTT. Translation gives CASSLVNTEAFF.

The rearrangement uses TRBV29-1 and TRBJ2-7, with 9 bases fitting TRBD2. This CDR3 comprises 14 residues. Per germline, CDR1 SQVTM and CDR2 ANQGSEA. J was trimmed by 2 bases and V by 3 bases; bases with no gene match: 5. The DNA for the CDR3 is TGCAGCGTTGATAGCGGGGGCGGAACCTACGAGCAGTACTTC. Protein product: CSVDSGGGTYEQYF.

The rearrangement joins TRBV5-6 to TRBJ1-1, with D possibly TRBD1 on 5 matching bases. The CDR3 runs to 13 residues. With 4 bases removed from V and 3 bases from J, the gap between germline ends came to 10 bases. Per the germline V gene, CDR1 is SGHDT and CDR2 is YYEEEE. In nucleotides, the CDR3 is TGTGCCAGCAGCCCGCTAGGGGACACTGAAGCTTTCTTT. Translation gives CASSPLGDTEAFF.

This chain links TRBV25-1 with TRBJ1-5; D is unresolved. The germline gives CDR1 MGHDK, CDR2 SYGVNS. This CDR3 contains 13 residues. The V end lost 5 bases, the J end lost 6 bases, and 11 bases lay between the germline ends. In DNA form, the CDR3 reads TGTGCCAGCAGTCCCGGTGACGGTCAGCCCCAGCATTTT. The encoded protein is CASSPGDGQPQHF.

This clone came up a few times. V gene TRBV27 combines with J gene TRBJ1-3, with D perhaps matching TRBD1 (5 bases). The CDR3 has 15 amino acids. Looked up from germline, CDR1 is MNHEY and CDR2 is SMNVEV (reference sequence). Trimming left V 2 bases short and J 9 bases short, with 17 bases between. CDR3 loop: CASSLGGGWGSTIYF. For the CDR3, the DNA is TGTGCCAGCAGTTTAGGTGGAGGTTGGGGGAGCACCATATATTTT.

This sequence joins TRBV25-1 and TRBJ2-5, with TRBD1 identical over 9 bases. The V gene's germline CDR1 is MGHDK and CDR2 SYGVNS. V was pared by 6 bases and J by 4 bases, with 9 bases of the junction left unmatched. The CDR3 spans 15 residues. The CDR3 DNA reads TGTGCCAGCAGGTCCACCGGGACAGGGCGAGAGACCCAGTACTTC. Translation: CASRSTGTGRETQYF.

The chain links TRBV1 to TRBJ2-6; the D call TRBD2 from the table was never checked on the DNA. TRBV1 is listed as a pseudogene. The CDR3 loop spans 15 amino acids. CDR3 coding DNA: TGCACCAGCAGCCCGACGGCTCCTTCGGGCAACGTCCTGACTTTC. Protein: CTSSPTAPSGNVLTF.

The chain joins TRBV30 to TRBJ2-5; maybe TRBD1 (6 bases). V lost 4 bases and J lost 5, with 14 bases in between. The length of the CDR3 is 13 residues. Germline CDR1 is GTSNPN and CDR2 is SVGIG (reference sequence). Written as DNA, the CDR3 is TGTGCCTGGACGGGGAGCAGGGGTGAGACCCAGTACTTC. Translating gives CAWTGSRGETQYF.

This clone was picked up one time. This chain links TRBV30 with TRBJ1-1, with D possibly matching TRBD1 (5 bases). CDR1 and CDR2 (germline): GTSNPN, SVGIG (reference sequence). Between the trimmed V and J ends, which lost 3 bases and 2 bases, there was a span of 16 bases. The CDR3 extends over 15 amino acids. This chain's CDR3 is CAWSKRGGANTEAFF. The CDR3 coding sequence is TGTGCCTGGAGCAAACGGGGCGGGGCCAACACTGAAGCTTTCTTT.

This chain uses TRBV4-1 with TRBJ2-5; D not certain. V gave up 0 bases and J gave up 5 bases, with 13 bases separating them. CDR3 length equals 15 residues. Germline V gene lookup returns CDR1 MGHRA and CDR2 YSYEKL. In nucleotides, the CDR3 is TGCGCCAGCAGCCAAGAGTACCCGACCAGGGAGACCCAGTACTTC. Protein sequence: CASSQEYPTRETQYF.

CDR3 coding DNA: TGTGCCAGTAGTCCGGGGGGAGCCGAGCAGTACTTC. This translates into CASSPGGAEQYF. The chain has TRBV19 and TRBJ2-7; 7 bases map to TRBD2. This CDR3 comprises 12 residues. After removal of 5 bases from V and 6 bases from J, the junction contained 4 bases not matched to a gene. Germline values: CDR1 LNHDA, CDR2 SQIVND (reference sequence).

This rearrangement joins TRBV4-3 to TRBJ2-7; 7 bases are shared with TRBD1. The CDR3 consists of 16 residues. V lost 0 bases, J lost 5 bases, and 10 bases stayed unmatched. The germline V gene encodes CDR1 LGHNA and CDR2 YSLEER. CDR3 DNA sequence: TGCGCCAGCAGCCAAGAGTATAAGAGGGGGCGAAACGAGCAGTACTTC. It translates to CASSQEYKRGRNEQYF.

V is TRBV5-6 and J is TRBJ1-5; 7 bases match TRBD1. Germline V CDR1 and CDR2: SGHDT, YYEEEE. The CDR3 spans 14 residues. Trimming at V came to 3 bases and at J to 3 bases, leaving 3 bases not matched to a gene. The CDR3 reads CASSYGTVNQPQHF. The CDR3 DNA sequence: TGTGCCAGCAGCTATGGGACAGTCAATCAGCCCCAGCATTTT.

This chain links TRBV6-5 with TRBJ1-5, with D possibly TRBD1 on 5 matching bases. Between the trimmed V and J ends, which lost 6 bases and 2 bases, there was a span of 14 bases. Germline CDR1 reads MNHEY; CDR2 reads SVGAGI. This CDR3 has 15 amino acids. CDR3 residues: CASSPGGGGNQPQHF. For the CDR3, the DNA is TGTGCCAGCAGCCCGGGCGGGGGTGGCAATCAGCCCCAGCATTTT.

This clone has just one count. This CDR3 is CASTGDIGTDTQYF. The CDR3 region has the DNA TGTGCCTCAACGGGGGACATTGGCACAGATACGCAGTATTTT. This chain links TRBV6-1 with TRBJ2-3; D possibly matches TRBD1 or TRBD2 (6 bases each). The CDR3 spans 14 residues. V lost 11 bases and J lost 1, with 16 bases in between. CDR1 is MNHNS and CDR2 is SASEGT in the germline V gene.

This clone showed up just a few times. The rearrangement uses TRBV19 and TRBJ1-2, with TRBD1 identical over 7 bases. Looked up from germline, CDR1 is LNHDA and CDR2 is SQIVND (reference sequence). The CDR3 runs to 14 residues. Unmatched junction bases numbered 9, after V lost 7 bases and J lost 4 bases. The CDR3 here is CASTVRGTSYGYTF. For the CDR3, the DNA is TGTGCCAGTACCGTCAGGGGGACTTCCTATGGCTACACCTTC.

The CDR3 sequence is CASSGGGGNRLYGYTF. In nucleotides, the CDR3 is TGTGCCAGCAGCGGAGGGGGGGGAAACAGGCTCTATGGCTACACCTTC. V is TRBV9 and J is TRBJ1-2; a weak D match, TRBD1 (6 bases). CDR1 SGDLS and CDR2 YYNGEE come from the germline V gene. The CDR3 is 16 amino acids. Trimming removed 3 bases at V and 4 bases at J, with 19 bases between.

The V and J genes are TRBV25-1 and TRBJ2-7; D is perhaps TRBD1 (6 bases). The CDR3 is made up of 13 amino acids. The ends were cut back, 4 bases at V and 5 bases at J, with 12 bases in the middle. In germline, CDR1 is MGHDK, CDR2 SYGVNS. In nucleotides, the CDR3 is TGTGCCAGCAGTGCACAGGGTAACGACGAGCAGTACTTC. It codes for CASSAQGNDEQYF.

The V and J genes are TRBV19 and TRBJ1-2; TRBD1 aligns across 12 bases. CDR1 and CDR2 (germline): LNHDA, SQIVND (reference sequence). The CDR3 totals 14 residues. J gave up 8 bases and V 5 bases, and 6 bases lay outside the gene matches. The CDR3 DNA is TGTGCCAGTAGTGGGGGACAGGGGGCCATCGGCTACACCTTC. It codes for CASSGGQGAIGYTF.

The table lists this clone with a few counts. CDR3: CASTTMTGAGQPQHF. The CDR3 DNA follows: TGTGCCAGTACCACGATGACGGGCGCGGGTCAGCCCCAGCATTTT. The J gene is TRBJ1-5, the V gene TRBV19, with D unclear. V was pared by 7 bases and J by 6 bases, with 19 bases between. Germline V gives CDR1 LNHDA, CDR2 SQIVND (reference sequence). The CDR3 totals 15 residues.